The 30 T cell receptor beta chains presented below share a single source sample, sequenced in a study of T cell responses to AZD1222 COVID-19 vaccine. Clones were sequenced by immunoSEQ multiplex PCR, and TCRdb holds only the in-frame ones, with some missing. Here the sample spans some 130,000 clones, 65% to 90% being singletons. Sequenced here: peripheral blood, sampled 28 days after the second dose of the MenACWY control vaccine. All receptors come from an adult who received the MenACWY meningococcal vaccine as a control.

The chain recombines TRBV5-5 with TRBJ1-1, with D perhaps TRBD1 (6 bases). CDR1 is SGHKS, CDR2 YYEKEE, per germline (reference sequence). The V and J ends lost 0 bases and 0 bases respectively, with 6 bases between them. This CDR3 spans 14 amino acids. CDR3 bases: TGTGCCAGCAGCTTGGACAGGGTGAACACTGAAGCTTTCTTT. The encoded protein is CASSLDRVNTEAFF.

Points on this clone: An end of the junction does not agree with germline; a read error may underlie this. The V and J genes are TRBV7-7 and TRBJ2-7; D remains ambiguous. The germline CDR1 and CDR2 sequences are SSHAT and FNYEAQ (reference sequence). CDR3 size: 13 residues. CDR3 sequence reads: CASSPVGSGEQYF. The CDR3 DNA reads TGTGCTAGCAGCCCAGTCGGCTCTGGGGAGCAGTACTTC.

Only a few counts were recorded for this clone. The gene calls are TRBV19 and TRBJ1-1; D not certain. Trimming removed 1 base from V and 5 bases from J, with 14 bases in between. Germline V lookup: CDR1 LNHDA, CDR2 SQIVND (reference sequence). This CDR3 is built from 15 residues. CDR3 DNA sequence: TGTGCCAGTAGTATAGGGCCCTTAGCCAGTACTGAAGCTTTCTTT. Translation gives CASSIGPLASTEAFF.

This clone was seen a single time. The chain couples TRBV29-1 to TRBJ1-1; perhaps TRBD1 as D (5 bases). This CDR3 region has 12 residues. Trimming pared 7 bases from V and 13 bases from J, leaving 22 bases between. CDR1 is SQVTM, CDR2 ANQGSEA, per germline. DNA of the CDR3: TGCAGCGCATCAGGACCGAGGGGCGAGGATTTCTTT. This sequence encodes CSASGPRGEDFF. Full variable domain (remainder filled in from reference TRBV29-1 and TRBJ1-1): SAVISQKPSRDICQRGTSLTIQCQVDSQVTMMFWYRQQPGQSLTLIATANQGSEATYESGFVIDKFPISRPNLTFSTLTVSNMSPEDSSIYLCSASGPRGEDFFGQGTRLTVV.

The rearrangement links TRBV6-4 to TRBJ1-1; D ambiguous. The germline V and J ends were trimmed by 4 bases and 3 bases, with 12 bases remaining between them. The V gene's germline CDR1 is MRHNA and CDR2 SNTAGT. CDR3 size: 14 residues. CDR3 sequence (DNA): TGTGCCAGCAGTGTCAACAGCAAGGACACTGAAGCTTTCTTT. This encodes CASSVNSKDTEAFF.

The rearrangement uses TRBV6-5 and TRBJ2-1; 7 bases match TRBD2. Germline trimming cut 6 bases from V and 7 bases from J; bases unmatched to any gene: 6. Germline CDR1 and CDR2: MNHEY and SVGAGI. The CDR3 covers 13 residues. CDR3 region: CASRMAGVNEQFF. The DNA of the CDR3 is TGTGCCAGCAGGATGGCGGGGGTGAATGAGCAGTTCTTC.

In nucleotides, the CDR3 is TGTGCCAGCAGCTTGTCAGGGGGATCGCAGTATTTT. It translates to CASSLSGGSQYF. The chain has TRBV7-3 and TRBJ2-3, with TRBD1 matching 7 bases. From germline, CDR1 is SGHTA and CDR2 FQGTGA. V lost 3 bases to trimming and J lost 10 bases; unmatched junction nucleotides: 4. The CDR3 extends over 12 amino acids.

J is TRBJ2-3 and V is TRBV7-2; TRBD2 matches at 7 bases. Trimming removed 7 bases from V and 3 bases from J; junction bases left unmatched: 7. Germline CDR1 reads SGHTA; CDR2 reads FQGNSA. CDR3 length: 14 amino acids. The CDR3 DNA sequence: TGTGCCAGCACCTTTCGGGGGGAAACAGATACGCAGTATTTT. Protein: CASTFRGETDTQYF.

This clone was seen just once. The chain carries TRBV6-5 and TRBJ1-3; the D gene is possibly TRBD1 (5 bases). Per germline, CDR1 MNHEY and CDR2 SVGAGI. The CDR3 extends over 16 amino acids. V dropped 4 bases and J dropped 0 bases, with 13 bases sitting between them. CDR3 coding DNA: TGTGCCAGCAGTTCGACATCGGGGGGCTCTGGAAACACCATATATTTT. Amino acid sequence: CASSSTSGGSGNTIYF.

The CDR3 bases are TGTGCCAGCAGCCCGACAGGGGTGACAGTCACGCAGTATTTT. Translation: CASSPTGVTVTQYF. The chain combines TRBV7-2 with TRBJ2-3; 8 bases agree with TRBD1. Trimming removed 5 bases from V and 9 bases from J; junction bases left unmatched: 10. The CDR3 loop spans 14 amino acids. Germline values: CDR1 SGHTA, CDR2 FQGNSA. The entire variable domain, with the rest obtained from reference TRBV7-2 and TRBJ2-3, is as follows: GAGVSQSPSNKVTEKGKDVELRCDPISGHTALYWYRQSLGQGLEFLIYFQGNSAPDKSGLPSDRFSAERTGGSVSTLTIQRTQQEDSAVYLCASSPTGVTVTQYFGPGTRLTVL.

V is TRBV7-2 and J is TRBJ2-7, with 11 bases that match TRBD2. Trimming took 1 base from V and 1 from J; bases not matched to a gene: 6. Per germline, CDR1 SGHTA and CDR2 FQGNSA. The CDR3 is 17 residues long. The CDR3 region has the DNA TGTGCCAGCAGCTTAGGGCGAACTAGCGGGGGTTCCTACGAGCAGTACTTC. This encodes CASSLGRTSGGSYEQYF.

The J gene is TRBJ2-1, the V gene TRBV3-1 (or the pseudogene TRBV3-2); perhaps TRBD2 as D (5 bases). V was cut by 3 bases and J by 8 bases, with 5 bases left in between. The germline V gene encodes CDR1 LGHDT and CDR2 YNNKEL (reference sequence). The CDR3 extends over 11 amino acids. The chain's CDR3 is CASSQRDEQFF. CDR3 DNA: TGTGCCAGCAGCCAGCGGGATGAGCAGTTCTTC.

The chain has TRBV18 and TRBJ2-1; 8 bases line up with TRBD2. CDR3 length equals 16 residues. Looked up from germline, CDR1 is KGHSH and CDR2 is LQKENI. V was pared by 0 bases and J by 7 bases, with 8 bases of the junction left unmatched. The CDR3 sequence is CASSPPPSGRGNEQFF. The CDR3 DNA reads as TGTGCCAGCTCACCACCGCCAAGCGGGAGAGGGAATGAGCAGTTCTTC.

The J gene is TRBJ2-3, the V gene TRBV12-5; D is tentatively TRBD1 or TRBD2 (5 bases each). Germline V CDR1 and CDR2: LGHNT, FRNRAP. Trimming stripped 7 bases from V and 5 bases from J, with 10 bases between. This CDR3 is built from 12 residues. The CDR3 here is CASAGPGDTQYF. In DNA form, the CDR3 reads TGTGCTAGTGCGGGACCGGGAGATACGCAGTATTTT.

CDR3 in DNA: TGTGCCACCAGTGATCCGGGGGCCAATCAGCCCCAGCATTTT. Residues: CATSDPGANQPQHF. This chain joins TRBV24-1 and TRBJ1-5; D is perhaps TRBD1 (6 bases). CDR3 size: 14 residues. Between the trimmed V and J ends, which lost 3 bases and 3 bases, there was a span of 8 bases. Germline V gene lookup returns CDR1 KGHDR and CDR2 SFDVKD.

This chain connects TRBV15 to TRBJ2-6; D may match TRBD1 or TRBD2 (6 bases each). The CDR3 is made up of 15 amino acids. Germline V CDR1 and CDR2: LNHNV, YYDKDF (reference sequence). The germline V and J ends were trimmed by 6 bases and 0 bases, with 9 bases remaining between them. The CDR3 region is CATRRDISGANVLTF. The CDR3 bases are TGTGCCACCAGGCGGGACATCTCTGGGGCCAACGTCCTGACTTTC.

In its sample, this clone was seen a few times. The rearrangement uses TRBV3-1 (or the pseudogene TRBV3-2) and TRBJ1-6; TRBD1 agrees at 9 bases. Germline trimming cut 0 bases from V and 12 bases from J; bases unmatched to any gene: 9. There are 16 residues in the CDR3. From germline, CDR1 is LGHDT and CDR2 YNNKEL (reference sequence). The CDR3 nucleotides are TGTGCCAGCAGCCAAGATGGCGGGACAGGGTTTCAACCCCTCCACTTT. Its translation: CASSQDGGTGFQPLHF.

V is TRBV11-2 and J is TRBJ2-2; 10 bases agree with TRBD1. Germline V lookup: CDR1 SGHAT, CDR2 FQNNGV. The CDR3 runs 14 residues. Trimming removed 5 bases from V and 5 bases from J; junction bases left unmatched: 2. This CDR3 reads CASSLDRGTGELFF. CDR3 in DNA: TGTGCCAGCAGCCTGGACAGGGGGACCGGGGAGCTGTTTTTT.

The chain uses TRBV9 and TRBJ1-4, with no clear D. The CDR3 is 17 residues long. CDR1 and CDR2 from the germline V gene are SGDLS and YYNGEE. V was shortened by 0 bases and J by 0 bases, with 12 bases between the two germline ends. CDR3: CASSVGSGLATNEKLFF. Written as DNA, the CDR3 is TGTGCCAGCAGCGTAGGGAGCGGGCTTGCAACTAATGAAAAACTGTTTTTT.

The CDR3 spells CASSLAGNSGYTF. The CDR3 nucleotides read TGTGCCAGCAGCTTAGCCGGAAATAGTGGCTACACCTTC. The chain combines TRBV7-9 with TRBJ1-2, with no clear D. This CDR3 has 13 amino acids. The germline V gene encodes CDR1 SEHNR and CDR2 FQNEAQ (reference sequence). The V end was cut by 0 bases, the J end by 7 bases, with 9 bases between.

V gene TRBV7-9 combines with J gene TRBJ1-2, with D hard to call. The germline CDR1 and CDR2 sequences are SEHNR and FQNEAQ (reference sequence). V was clipped by 3 bases and J by 6 bases, with 14 bases between them. This CDR3 comprises 14 residues. In nucleotides, the CDR3 is TGTGCCAGCAGCTTCGGGCCCTCACCCGATGGCTACACCTTC. Its translation: CASSFGPSPDGYTF.

The genes are TRBV10-3 and TRBJ1-3; D gene unclear. Trimming pared 4 bases from V and 8 bases from J, leaving 6 bases between. This CDR3 contains 11 residues. Germline V lookup: CDR1 ENHRY, CDR2 SYGVKD. CDR3 DNA: TGTGCCATCAGTGGACGAGACACCATATATTTT. Protein product: CAISGRDTIYF.

The J gene is TRBJ2-7, the V gene TRBV2, with D hard to call. The CDR3 spans 12 residues. Between the trimmed V and J ends, which lost 6 bases and 10 bases, there was a span of 16 bases. Germline V lookup: CDR1 SNHLY, CDR2 FYNNEI. The chain's CDR3 is CASSPTFAVQYV. CDR3 nucleotides: TGTGCCAGCAGCCCGACTTTCGCGGTTCAGTACGTC.

The chain joins TRBV12-5 to TRBJ2-7, with 10 bases fitting TRBD1. In germline, CDR1 is LGHNT, CDR2 FRNRAP. J lost 3 bases, V lost 6 bases, and 17 bases had no gene match. CDR3 size: 18 residues. The CDR3 region is CASGSTKPGTGVSYEQYF. The DNA of the CDR3 is TGTGCTAGTGGCTCTACGAAACCCGGGACAGGGGTTAGCTACGAGCAGTACTTC.

The J gene is TRBJ1-5, the V gene TRBV29-1, with D unresolved. V was cut by 7 bases and J by 9 bases, with 22 bases left in between. The length of the CDR3 is 14 residues. Germline V gene lookup returns CDR1 SQVTM and CDR2 ANQGSEA. CDR3 loop: CSGREDPRDPPQHF. The CDR3 DNA follows: TGCAGCGGGAGGGAGGACCCAAGAGACCCGCCCCAGCATTTT. Variable domain in full (rest from reference TRBV29-1 and TRBJ1-5): SAVISQKPSRDICQRGTSLTIQCQVDSQVTMMFWYRQQPGQSLTLIATANQGSEATYESGFVIDKFPISRPNLTFSTLTVSNMSPEDSSIYLCSGREDPRDPPQHFGDGTRLSIL.

The rearrangement links TRBV7-2 to TRBJ2-2, with TRBD2 matching 8 bases. This CDR3 is 15 amino acids long. Germline V gives CDR1 SGHTA, CDR2 FQGNSA. V was pared by 6 bases and J by 0 bases, with 3 bases of the junction left unmatched. The CDR3 protein is CASRGGRPNTGELFF. CDR3 DNA sequence: TGTGCCAGCAGAGGCGGGAGGCCGAACACCGGGGAGCTGTTTTTT.

The rearrangement joins TRBV20-1 to TRBJ2-3; D not certain. Trimming cost V 3 bases and J 0 bases, with 10 bases left between them. Germline V lookup: CDR1 DFQATT, CDR2 SNEGSKA (reference sequence). This CDR3 has 14 amino acids. The CDR3 sequence: CSASSWPSTDTQYF. CDR3 nucleotides: TGCAGTGCTAGTAGCTGGCCCAGCACAGATACGCAGTATTTT.

This chain connects TRBV7-9 to TRBJ1-5; D might be TRBD1 (5 bases). The CDR3 is 12 residues long. The germline V gene encodes CDR1 SEHNR and CDR2 FQNEAQ (reference sequence). V was trimmed by 6 bases and J by 5 bases, leaving 8 bases between them. In nucleotides, the CDR3 is TGTGCCAGCAGTATAGGGGATCAGCCCCAGCATTTT. It encodes CASSIGDQPQHF.

The chain uses TRBV7-8 and TRBJ2-7; possibly TRBD1 for D (6 bases). CDR3 size: 14 residues. The V end lost 6 bases, the J end lost 7 bases, and 19 bases lay between the germline ends. Germline assignment: CDR1 SGHVS and CDR2 FQNEAQ. CDR3 sequence reads: CASRPYRESREQYV. As DNA, the CDR3 is TGTGCCAGCAGGCCCTACAGGGAATCGAGAGAGCAGTACGTC.

The chain uses TRBV11-2 and TRBJ2-7; D is perhaps TRBD2 (7 bases). CDR1 and CDR2 from the germline V gene are SGHAT and FQNNGV. The germline V and J ends were trimmed by 2 bases and 6 bases, with 14 bases remaining between them. The CDR3 is 14 amino acids. CDR3 in amino acids: CASSLNWGGGEQYF. The CDR3 DNA reads as TGTGCCAGCAGCTTAAACTGGGGAGGGGGCGAGCAGTACTTC.